This passage covers 20 T cell receptor beta chains from one sample sequenced in a study of shared clonotypes between healthy human individuals. Libraries were prepared by immunoSEQ multiplex PCR; TCRdb keeps only in-frame clonotypes and omits some of them. This sample yields about 660,000 clones, of which about 74% are seen a single time; approximately 1.7% belongs to the top ten. Specimen: memory CD4+ T cells sorted from blood. Stated subset: CD45RA-negative fraction. These receptors were obtained from a young woman in good health.

This sequence joins TRBV30 and TRBJ2-2; D not resolved. Germline V gene data show CDR1 as GTSNPN and CDR2 as SVGIG (reference sequence). The ends were cut back, 3 bases at V and 5 bases at J, with 4 bases in the middle. The CDR3 loop spans 11 amino acids. This CDR3 reads CAWSRTGELFF. CDR3 DNA sequence: TGTGCCTGGAGCAGAACCGGGGAGCTGTTTTTT.

This clone was observed a few times. The chain uses TRBV5-1 and TRBJ2-1; 7 nucleotides agree with TRBD1. With V trimmed by 2 bases and J by 4 bases, 15 bases remained unmatched. The CDR3 has 18 residues. From germline, CDR1 is SGHRS and CDR2 YFSETQ. The CDR3 DNA follows: TGCGCCAGCAGCTTCCGGGACAGACTCATAATCGGGTACAATGAGCAGTTCTTC. Its translation: CASSFRDRLIIGYNEQFF.

In its sample, this clone was seen many times. This chain joins TRBV25-1 and TRBJ2-3; 7 bases are shared with TRBD1. Germline loops: CDR1 MGHDK, CDR2 SYGVNS. The CDR3 covers 17 residues. V was pared by 5 bases and J by 4 bases, with 15 bases of the junction left unmatched. DNA of the CDR3: TGTGCCAGCAGTCCCCGGGGAACAACAGGGGCGGCAGATACGCAGTATTTT. It codes for CASSPRGTTGAADTQYF.

The rearrangement uses TRBV7-7 and TRBJ2-5; 7 bases are a match to TRBD2. The closer fit of TRBJ2-7 to the DNA end suggests the J call may be wrong. Looked up from germline, CDR1 is SSHAT and CDR2 is FNYEAQ (reference sequence). The CDR3 is 15 amino acids. CDR3 in amino acids: CASTGAGRQDYEQYF. Written as DNA, the CDR3 is TGTGCCAGCACTGGTGCCGGGAGGCAAGACTACGAGCAGTACTTC.

CDR3 amino acids: CASSLWGKSGKETQYF. DNA of the CDR3: TGTGCCAGCAGTTTATGGGGTAAGAGCGGAAAAGAGACCCAGTACTTC. V gene TRBV28 combines with J gene TRBJ2-5; D perhaps matches TRBD2 (5 bases). With 0 bases removed from V and 3 bases from J, the gap between germline ends came to 14 bases. The CDR3 consists of 16 residues. Germline values: CDR1 MDHEN, CDR2 SYDVKM.

This clone occurred a few times. The CDR3: CASSPVGTKKAFF. The CDR3 DNA follows: TGTGCCAGCAGCCCCGTCGGGACAAAAAAAGCTTTCTTT. This chain joins TRBV11-1 and TRBJ1-1; the D gene is possibly TRBD1 (6 bases). V was cut by 5 bases and J by 9 bases, with 16 bases left in between. This CDR3 is 13 amino acids long. In germline, CDR1 is SGHAT, CDR2 FQDESV (reference sequence).

Many counts were recorded for this clone. This chain joins TRBV5-1 and TRBJ2-2; D might be TRBD1 (6 bases). Germline V gene lookup returns CDR1 SGHRS and CDR2 YFSETQ. The CDR3 has 15 residues. V was trimmed by 4 bases and J by 4 bases, leaving 14 bases between them. CDR3 sequence: CASSQQQGFTGELFF. The CDR3 DNA is TGCGCCAGCAGCCAGCAACAGGGTTTCACCGGGGAGCTGTTTTTT.

The V call is TRBV10-2, the J call TRBJ1-4; TRBD1 agrees at 7 bases. The CDR3 is made up of 15 amino acids. J was trimmed by 7 bases and V by 2 bases; bases with no gene match: 7. Germline CDR1 reads WSHSY; CDR2 reads SAAADI. The CDR3 DNA reads as TGCGCCAGCAGTGAGAGGACAGGTAGACGTGAAAAACTGTTTTTT. This translates into CASSERTGRREKLFF.

The sample holds a few counts of this clone. The rearrangement links TRBV28 to TRBJ2-7, with 8 bases identical to TRBD2. Germline assignment: CDR1 MDHEN and CDR2 SYDVKM. This CDR3 contains 16 residues. V shed 5 bases and J 2 bases; nucleotides not matched to a gene: 11. CDR3: CASSPRSGSKTYEQYF. CDR3 coding DNA: TGTGCCAGCAGTCCCCGCAGCGGGAGCAAGACCTACGAGCAGTACTTC.

The chain combines TRBV10-2 with TRBJ2-5; D is unclear. Germline assignment: CDR1 WSHSY and CDR2 SAAADI. Trimming removed 6 bases from V and 9 bases from J, with 14 bases in between. The CDR3 has 12 amino acids. The CDR3 loop reads CASRSMVGPQYF. The CDR3 coding sequence is TGCGCCAGCAGGTCGATGGTAGGGCCCCAGTACTTC.

A note on this clone: Other nucleotide sequences in the sample specify the same CDR3. The chain carries TRBV2 and TRBJ2-1; D is possibly TRBD2 (6 bases). Trimming left V 4 bases short and J 6 bases short, with 16 bases between. There are 15 residues in the CDR3. Per germline, CDR1 SNHLY and CDR2 FYNNEI. CDR3 region: CASSVLAGSPNEQFF. CDR3 sequence (DNA): TGTGCCAGCAGTGTATTGGCGGGATCCCCCAATGAGCAGTTCTTC.

This chain joins TRBV19 and TRBJ2-3; a weak D match, TRBD2 (5 bases). Trimming cost V 5 bases and J 1 base, with 10 bases left between them. Germline CDR1 reads LNHDA; CDR2 reads SQIVND (reference sequence). This CDR3 region has 14 residues. Written as DNA, the CDR3 is TGTGCCAGTAGTCTCAGCGGACGCACAGATACGCAGTATTTT. The encoded protein is CASSLSGRTDTQYF.

V is TRBV11-2 and J is TRBJ2-5; 7 nucleotides match TRBD2. The length of the CDR3 is 16 residues. Germline CDR1 reads SGHAT; CDR2 reads FQNNGV. The ends lost 5 bases at V and 2 bases at J; junction bases unmatched: 11. In nucleotides, the CDR3 is TGTGCCAGCAGCAGTACCCTGGGACTAAGTCAAGAGACCCAGTACTTC. It encodes CASSSTLGLSQETQYF.

J is TRBJ2-7 and V is TRBV19; a possible D gene is TRBD2 (5 bases). The V gene's germline CDR1 is LNHDA and CDR2 SQIVND (reference sequence). This CDR3 region has 16 residues. Trimming took 3 bases from V and 3 from J, leaving 18 bases between them. The CDR3 spells CASSIGGSGSFYEQYF. CDR3 in DNA: TGTGCCAGTAGTATCGGAGGAAGCGGCTCCTTCTACGAGCAGTACTTC.

This clone was seen only once. The chain has TRBV28 and TRBJ2-7; D gene ambiguous. The germline V gene has CDR1 MDHEN and CDR2 SYDVKM. The CDR3 contains 13 residues. Trimming took off 6 bases at V and 2 bases at J, with 11 bases between the two ends. CDR3 protein: CASRLPSTYEQYF. The CDR3 DNA reads TGTGCCAGCAGGCTACCCAGCACCTACGAGCAGTACTTC.

The gene calls are TRBV4-1 and TRBJ1-5, with D unclear. Trimming removed 1 base at V and 4 bases at J, with 8 bases between. In germline, CDR1 is MGHRA, CDR2 YSYEKL. The length of the CDR3 is 14 residues. CDR3 sequence: CASSQGITNQPQHF. The CDR3 nucleotides are TGCGCCAGCAGCCAAGGTATAACTAATCAGCCCCAGCATTTT.

The genes are TRBV5-1 and TRBJ1-2; 7 bases map to TRBD1. Trimming at V came to 3 bases and at J to 4 bases, leaving 9 bases not matched to a gene. Looked up from germline, CDR1 is SGHRS and CDR2 is YFSETQ. The CDR3 length is 15 residues. CDR3 bases: TGCGCCAGCAGCTCTGGGACAGAAGGGGGCTATGGCTACACCTTC. Translating it yields CASSSGTEGGYGYTF.

The chain carries TRBV9 and TRBJ2-4; D remains unclear. The germline V and J ends were trimmed by 0 bases and 7 bases, with 11 bases remaining between them. The germline CDR1 and CDR2 sequences are SGDLS and YYNGEE. CDR3 length: 14 residues. For the CDR3, the DNA is TGTGCCAGCAGCGTAGTAGCCCAGAGCAACATTCAGTACTTC. Translated, it gives CASSVVAQSNIQYF. Filled out from reference TRBV9 and TRBJ2-4, the complete variable domain reads DSGVTQTPKHLITATGQRVTLRCSPRSGDLSVYWYQQSLDQGLQFLIQYYNGEERAKGNILERFSAQQFPDLHSELNLSSLELGDSALYFCASSVVAQSNIQYFGAGTRLSVL.

The genes are TRBV5-8 and TRBJ1-2; tentative D call: TRBD1 (5 bases). V was cut by 5 bases and J by 2 bases, with 16 bases left in between. The CDR3 length is 15 residues. Germline values: CDR1 SGHTS, CDR2 YDEGEE. The CDR3 reads CASRRIRGGNYGYTF. Written as DNA, the CDR3 is TGTGCCAGCAGGAGGATCCGGGGCGGAAACTATGGCTACACCTTC. The full variable domain, completed using reference TRBV5-8 and TRBJ1-2, is EAGVTQSPTHLIKTRGQQATLRCSPISGHTSVYWYQQALGLGLQFLLWYDEGEERNRGNFPPRFSGRQFPNYSSELNVNALELEDSALYLCASRRIRGGNYGYTFGSGTRLTVV.

V and J are TRBV6-5 and TRBJ2-1, with 10 bases lining up with TRBD1. This CDR3 has 14 residues. Germline CDR1 reads MNHEY; CDR2 reads SVGAGI. With V trimmed by 5 bases and J by 5 bases, 3 bases remained unmatched. DNA for the CDR3: TGTGCCAGCAGTCCGGACAGGGGGGACAATGAGCAGTTCTTC. It specifies CASSPDRGDNEQFF.